The T cell receptor beta chain described here comes from a study of cytomegalovirus exposure and HLA in healthy donors. Both 60 Vbeta primers and 13 Jbeta primers went into the PCR. Clones were read by immunoSEQ multiplex PCR, and TCRdb kept only the in-frame ones, dropping some. In the table there are about 68,000 clones, roughly four fifths of which are singletons. Germline V gene sequence: CDR1 LNHDA, CDR2 SQIVND (reference sequence). This CDR3 is 15 amino acids long. With 4 bases clipped from V and 1 base from J, the junction kept 5 bases outside the gene matches. The TCR sequence derives from a human donor in good health. V is TRBV19 and J is TRBJ1-2; 8 nucleotides align to TRBD1. The material sequenced was PBMCs. DNA of the CDR3: TGTGCCAGTAGTACCCGGGACAGGCTTAACTATGGCTACACCTTC. This encodes CASSTRDRLNYGYTF.